This is a list of T cell receptor beta chains from one sample in a study of CD8+CD57+ T cells in acquired aplastic anemia. TCRdb re-analysed the reads in MiXCR, keeping a single row per CDR3 protein. The table includes 270,000 or so distinct CDR3 sequences, about 80% detected once. Sequencing was done on a sample of sorted CD4+, CD8+, or CD8+CD57+ T cells (not recorded which) from PBMCs. Every receptor here comes from a human donor with aplastic anemia. The conserved cysteine and the conserved F or W are not part of the CDR3 here. A D gene is named only where the DNA matches it firmly. Expanded clones get a size class; other rows say once, few or many, or leave the size out.

j_gene,d_gene,v_gene,abundance,CDR3aa
TRBJ1-2,.,TRBV7-3,once,ASRWKGSADYGYT
TRBJ1-4,.,TRBV19,few,ASSVSSGNEKLF
TRBJ1-1,TRBD1,TRBV7-2,.,ASSLEGGANSDAF
TRBJ2-1,.,TRBV2,.,ASGAYNEQF
TRBJ1-2,.,TRBV2,.,ASRTTGGIGGYT
TRBJ2-5,TRBD1,TRBV7-2,.,ASSLGTGKETQY
TRBJ2-1,.,TRBV7-4,.,ASSLQGQARVEQF
TRBJ2-5,TRBD2,TRBV7-3,.,ASSLAKRGYYHE
TRBJ2-7,.,TRBV20-1,.,SANHDRRIYEQY
TRBJ2-1,.,TRBV5-6,many,ASSLSASYNEQF
TRBJ2-1,TRBD2,TRBV24-1,few,ATGTSGIDEQF
TRBJ2-3,.,TRBV9,once,ASSSTTGGGNTQY
TRBJ1-6,.,TRBV15,.,ASSLGSYHAPHY